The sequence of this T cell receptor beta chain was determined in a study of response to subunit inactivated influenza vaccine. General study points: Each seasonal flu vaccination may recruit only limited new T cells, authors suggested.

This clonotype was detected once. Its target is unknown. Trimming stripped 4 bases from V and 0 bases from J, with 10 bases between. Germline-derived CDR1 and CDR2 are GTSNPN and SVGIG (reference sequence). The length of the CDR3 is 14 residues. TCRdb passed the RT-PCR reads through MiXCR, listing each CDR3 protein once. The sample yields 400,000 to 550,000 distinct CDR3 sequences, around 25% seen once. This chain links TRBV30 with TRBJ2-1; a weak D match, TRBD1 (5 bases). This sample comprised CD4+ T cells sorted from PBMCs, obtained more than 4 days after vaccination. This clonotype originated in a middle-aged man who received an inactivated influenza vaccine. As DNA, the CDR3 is TGTGCCTGGAAGGGGCCCCTCTCCTACAATGAGCAGTTCTTC. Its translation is CAWKGPLSYNEQFF. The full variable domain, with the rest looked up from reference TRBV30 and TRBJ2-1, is SQTIHQWPATLVQPVGSPLSLECTVEGTSNPNLYWYRQAAGRGLQLLFYSVGIGQISSEVPQNLSASRPQDRQFILSSKKLLLSDSGFYLCAWKGPLSYNEQFFGPGTRLTVL.